This T cell receptor beta chain was identified during a study of OX40 agonist ivuxolimab in advanced cancers. Sequencing was performed with immunoSEQ multiplex PCR; in TCRdb, only in-frame clones are kept and a portion is missing. Altogether approximately 66,000 clones are present, approximately 86% being singletons, with the ten largest covering around 0.75%. The specimen was CD4+ or CD8+ T cells sorted from blood, collected in a trial of the OX40 agonist ivuxolimab. The origin of this receptor is an adult with an advanced solid tumor such as melanoma, head and neck, liver or kidney cancer.

This chain's CDR3 is CASRLERPYEQYF. CDR3 nucleotides: TGTGCCAGCAGACTCGAACGGCCCTACGAGCAGTACTTC. V is TRBV28 and J is TRBJ2-7; D not certain. CDR1 and CDR2 from the germline V gene are MDHEN and SYDVKM. V shed 6 bases and J shed 2 bases, with 11 bases lying between them. This CDR3 is built from 13 residues.